This T cell receptor beta chain was observed in a study of blood T cell repertoires in COVID-19. Overall study context: Samples taken during acute and convalescent COVID-19 were collected in the United States, Italy and Spain. Sources were T cells, B-cell-depleted T cells, or PBMCs; the material itself was cDNA or gDNA.

In the authors' workflow: Using reference gene primer amplification, nucleated cell counts were estimated. TCRdb's table, derived via immunoSEQ multiplex PCR, lists solely in-frame clones and lacks some. The DNA gave D and trimming, while V, J and clone size come from that table. The table has more than 40,000 clones, about nine tenths seen once. This CDR3 is 13 amino acids long. Deletions cut 1 base from V and 2 bases from J, with 5 bases between. The source material was peripheral blood. The chain employs TRBV12-3 or TRBV12-4 and TRBJ1-2, with unresolved D. This TCR was recovered from a man between 65 and 80 years old with acute or convalescent COVID-19. CDR3 in amino acids: CASSLGRNYGYTF. CDR3 sequence (DNA): TGTGCCAGCAGTTTAGGCAGAAACTATGGCTACACCTTC.